Here is one TCR beta chain with its context. This record belongs to a study of blood T cell repertoires in COVID-19. Germline V gene sequence: CDR1 SQVTM, CDR2 ANQGSEA. Trimming pared 2 bases from V and 1 base from J, leaving 8 bases between. This CDR3 has 13 amino acids. In the authors' methods: Amplified reference gene primers provided the basis for estimating nucleated cell counts. Sequenced by immunoSEQ multiplex PCR; TCRdb stores in-frame clones only, minus some. The V and J calls and clone size are taken from that table; D and trimming were inferred from the DNA. The data contain some 45,000 clones, 80% to 90% of them singletons.

The source material was peripheral blood. The receptor's source is a man in his 60s with active COVID-19. This chain connects TRBV29-1 to TRBJ1-1, with D perhaps TRBD1 (5 bases). CDR3 loop: CSVEKTANTEAFF. CDR3 coding DNA: TGCAGCGTTGAAAAGACAGCGAACACTGAAGCTTTCTTT.